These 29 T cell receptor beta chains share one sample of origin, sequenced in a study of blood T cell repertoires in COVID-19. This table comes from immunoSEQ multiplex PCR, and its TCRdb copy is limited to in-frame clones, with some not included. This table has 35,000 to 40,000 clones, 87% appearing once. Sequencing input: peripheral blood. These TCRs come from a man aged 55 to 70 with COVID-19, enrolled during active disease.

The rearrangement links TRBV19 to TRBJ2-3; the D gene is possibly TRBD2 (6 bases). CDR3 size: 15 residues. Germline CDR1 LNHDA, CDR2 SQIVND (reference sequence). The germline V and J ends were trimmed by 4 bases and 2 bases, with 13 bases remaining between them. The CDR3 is CASSSRDFPTDTQYF. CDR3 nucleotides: TGTGCCAGTAGTAGCCGGGACTTCCCCACAGATACGCAGTATTTT.

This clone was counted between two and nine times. The CDR3 loop reads CASSRQMNTEAFF. The CDR3 DNA reads TGTGCCAGCAGCCGACAGATGAACACTGAAGCTTTCTTT. The chain employs TRBV7-2 and TRBJ1-1, with D tentatively TRBD1 (5 bases). CDR1 and CDR2 from the germline V gene are SGHTA and FQGNSA. Between the trimmed V and J ends, which lost 5 bases and 0 bases, there was a span of 7 bases. The CDR3 is made up of 13 amino acids. Based on the CDR3 plus reference TRBV7-2 and TRBJ1-1, the full variable domain is GAGVSQSPSNKVTEKGKDVELRCDPISGHTALYWYRQSLGQGLEFLIYFQGNSAPDKSGLPSDRFSAERTGGSVSTLTIQRTQQEDSAVYLCASSRQMNTEAFFGQGTRLTVV.

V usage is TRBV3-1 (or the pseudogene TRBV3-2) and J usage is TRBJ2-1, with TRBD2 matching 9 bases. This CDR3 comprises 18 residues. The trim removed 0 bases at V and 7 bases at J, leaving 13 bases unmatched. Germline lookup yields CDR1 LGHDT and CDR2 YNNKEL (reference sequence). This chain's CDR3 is CASSQDQPHSGSSNEQFF. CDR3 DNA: TGTGCCAGCAGCCAAGACCAACCGCATAGCGGGAGTTCGAATGAGCAGTTCTTC.

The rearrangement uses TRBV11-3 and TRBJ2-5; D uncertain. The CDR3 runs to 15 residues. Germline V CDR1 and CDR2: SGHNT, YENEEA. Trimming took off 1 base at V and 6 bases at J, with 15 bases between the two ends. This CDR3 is CASSLVRGAGKTQYF. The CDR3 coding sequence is TGTGCCAGCAGCTTAGTTAGAGGTGCTGGTAAGACCCAGTACTTC.

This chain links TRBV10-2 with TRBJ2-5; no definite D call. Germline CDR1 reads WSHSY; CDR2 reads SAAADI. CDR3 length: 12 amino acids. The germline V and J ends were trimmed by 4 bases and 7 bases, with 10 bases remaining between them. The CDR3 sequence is CASSADPGTQYF. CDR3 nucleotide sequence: TGCGCCAGCAGTGCTGATCCGGGGACCCAGTACTTC.

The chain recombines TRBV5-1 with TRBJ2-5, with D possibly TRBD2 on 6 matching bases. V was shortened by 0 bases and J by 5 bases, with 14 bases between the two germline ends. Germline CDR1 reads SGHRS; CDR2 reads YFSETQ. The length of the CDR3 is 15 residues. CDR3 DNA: TGCGCCAGCAGCTTGGTCGGGGACTCGGGGGAGACCCAGTACTTC. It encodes CASSLVGDSGETQYF.

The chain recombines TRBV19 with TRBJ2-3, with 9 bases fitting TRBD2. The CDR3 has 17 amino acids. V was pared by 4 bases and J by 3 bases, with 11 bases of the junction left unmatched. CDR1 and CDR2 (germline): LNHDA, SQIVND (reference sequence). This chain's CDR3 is CASSREGTSWSTDTQYF. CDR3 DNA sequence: TGTGCCAGTAGTAGAGAGGGGACTAGCTGGTCGACAGATACGCAGTATTTT.

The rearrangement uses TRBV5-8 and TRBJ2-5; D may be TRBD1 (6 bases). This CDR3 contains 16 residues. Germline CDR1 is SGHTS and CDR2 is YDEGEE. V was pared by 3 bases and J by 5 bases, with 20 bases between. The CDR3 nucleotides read TGTGCCAGCAGCTCGACTGGACAGCCACCAAGGGAGACCCAGTACTTC. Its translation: CASSSTGQPPRETQYF.

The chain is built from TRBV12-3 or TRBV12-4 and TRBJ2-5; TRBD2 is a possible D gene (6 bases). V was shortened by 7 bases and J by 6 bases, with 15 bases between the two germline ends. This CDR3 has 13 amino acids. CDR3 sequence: CASKWGGVQTQYF. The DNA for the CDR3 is TGTGCCAGCAAATGGGGAGGAGTACAGACCCAGTACTTC.

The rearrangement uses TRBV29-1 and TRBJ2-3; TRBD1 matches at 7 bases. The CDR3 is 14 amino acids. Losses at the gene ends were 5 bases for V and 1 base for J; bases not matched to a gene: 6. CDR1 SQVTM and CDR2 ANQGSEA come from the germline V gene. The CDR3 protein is CSVPLTGRTDTQYF. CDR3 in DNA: TGCAGCGTTCCACTGACAGGGCGCACAGATACGCAGTATTTT.

The DNA for the CDR3 is TGTGCCAGCTCACGGGACAGGCCCTACGAGCAGTACTTC. This sequence encodes CASSRDRPYEQYF. The J gene is TRBJ2-7, the V gene TRBV18, with 8 bases identical to TRBD1. Germline trimming cut 4 bases from V and 2 bases from J; bases unmatched to any gene: 1. This CDR3 has 13 residues. Germline CDR1 KGHSH, CDR2 LQKENI.

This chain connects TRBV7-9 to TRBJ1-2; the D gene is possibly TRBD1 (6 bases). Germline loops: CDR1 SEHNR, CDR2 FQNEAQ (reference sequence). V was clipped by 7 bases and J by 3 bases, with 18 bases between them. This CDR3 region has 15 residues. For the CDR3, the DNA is TGTGCCAGCACCAAAGGGGGGCAATCGGACTATGGCTACACCTTC. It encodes CASTKGGQSDYGYTF.

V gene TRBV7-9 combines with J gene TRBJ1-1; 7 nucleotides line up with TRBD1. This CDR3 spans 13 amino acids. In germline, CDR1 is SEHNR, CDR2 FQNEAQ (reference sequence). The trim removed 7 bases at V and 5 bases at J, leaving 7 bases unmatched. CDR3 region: CASNHRGLTEAFF. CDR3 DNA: TGTGCCAGCAACCACAGGGGACTGACTGAAGCTTTCTTT.

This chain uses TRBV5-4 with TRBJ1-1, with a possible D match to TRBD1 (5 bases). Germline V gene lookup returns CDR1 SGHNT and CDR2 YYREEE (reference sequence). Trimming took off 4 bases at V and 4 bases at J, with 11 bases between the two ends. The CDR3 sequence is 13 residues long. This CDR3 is CASSLAGSTEAFF. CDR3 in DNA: TGTGCCAGCAGCCTGGCAGGGTCCACTGAAGCTTTCTTT.

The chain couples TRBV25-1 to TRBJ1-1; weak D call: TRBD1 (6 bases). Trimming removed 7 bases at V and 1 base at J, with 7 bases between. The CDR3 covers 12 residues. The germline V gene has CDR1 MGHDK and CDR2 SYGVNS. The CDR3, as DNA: TGTGCCAGCAAGGGACAGAACACTGAAGCTTTCTTT. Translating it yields CASKGQNTEAFF.

CDR3 DNA sequence: TGTGCCATCAGTGAGTCGGGAGGGGGTTACAATGAGCAGTTCTTC. Translated: CAISESGGGYNEQFF. This chain uses TRBV10-3 with TRBJ2-1; the D gene is possibly TRBD2 (7 bases). V was trimmed by 0 bases and J by 4 bases, leaving 10 bases between them. From germline, CDR1 is ENHRY and CDR2 SYGVKD. CDR3 size: 15 residues.

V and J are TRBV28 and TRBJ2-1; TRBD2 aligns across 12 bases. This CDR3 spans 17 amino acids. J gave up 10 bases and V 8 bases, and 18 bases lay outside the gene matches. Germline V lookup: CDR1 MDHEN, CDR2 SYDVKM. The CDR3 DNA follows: TGTGCCAGCCATTCGCGGACTAGCGGGACTTATCTAAACGAGCAGTTCTTC. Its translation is CASHSRTSGTYLNEQFF.

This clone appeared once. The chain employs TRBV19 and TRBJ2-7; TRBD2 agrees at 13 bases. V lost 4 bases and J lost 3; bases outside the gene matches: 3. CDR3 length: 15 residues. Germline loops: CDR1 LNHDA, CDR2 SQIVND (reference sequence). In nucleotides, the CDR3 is TGTGCCAGTAGTACCAGGACTAGCGGGAGCTACGAGCAGTACTTC. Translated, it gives CASSTRTSGSYEQYF. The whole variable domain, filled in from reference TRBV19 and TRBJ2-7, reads DGGITQSPKYLFRKEGQNVTLSCEQNLNHDAMYWYRQDPGQGLRLIYYSQIVNDFQKGDIAEGYSVSREKKESFPLTVTSAQKNPTAFYLCASSTRTSGSYEQYFGPGTRLTVT.

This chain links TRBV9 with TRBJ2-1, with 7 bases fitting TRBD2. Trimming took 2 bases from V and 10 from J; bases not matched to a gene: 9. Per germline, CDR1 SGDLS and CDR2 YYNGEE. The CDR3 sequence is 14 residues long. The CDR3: CASSVGTTGGEQFF. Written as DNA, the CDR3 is TGTGCCAGCAGCGTGGGGACTACCGGGGGGGAGCAGTTCTTC.

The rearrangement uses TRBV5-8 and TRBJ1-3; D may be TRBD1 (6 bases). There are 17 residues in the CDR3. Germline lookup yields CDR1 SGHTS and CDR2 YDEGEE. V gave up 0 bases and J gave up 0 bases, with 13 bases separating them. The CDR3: CASSLVQGPISGNTIYF. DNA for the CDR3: TGTGCCAGCAGCTTGGTTCAGGGGCCCATCTCTGGAAACACCATATATTTT. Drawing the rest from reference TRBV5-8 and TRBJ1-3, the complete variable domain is EAGVTQSPTHLIKTRGQQATLRCSPISGHTSVYWYQQALGLGLQFLLWYDEGEERNRGNFPPRFSGRQFPNYSSELNVNALELEDSALYLCASSLVQGPISGNTIYFGEGSWLTVV.

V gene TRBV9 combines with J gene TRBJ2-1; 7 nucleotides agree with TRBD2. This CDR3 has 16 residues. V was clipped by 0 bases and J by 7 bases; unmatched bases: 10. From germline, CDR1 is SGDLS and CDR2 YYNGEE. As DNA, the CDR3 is TGTGCCAGCAGCGTAGAAGTGGGAGGACTAGTGAATGAGCAGTTCTTC. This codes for CASSVEVGGLVNEQFF.

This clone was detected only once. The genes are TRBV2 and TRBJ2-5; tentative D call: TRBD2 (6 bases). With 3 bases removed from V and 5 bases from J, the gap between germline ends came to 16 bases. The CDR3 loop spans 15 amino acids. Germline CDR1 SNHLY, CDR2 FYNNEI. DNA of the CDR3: TGTGCCAGCAGTGACGGCGGTAGTCGGGGGGAGACCCAGTACTTC. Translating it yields CASSDGGSRGETQYF.

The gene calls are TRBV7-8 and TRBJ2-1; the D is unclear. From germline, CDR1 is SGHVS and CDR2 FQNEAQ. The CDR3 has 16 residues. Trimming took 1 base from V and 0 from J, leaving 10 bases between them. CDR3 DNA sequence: TGTGCCAGCAGCTTAGGTTTCTCGAGCTCCTACAATGAGCAGTTCTTC. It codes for CASSLGFSSSYNEQFF. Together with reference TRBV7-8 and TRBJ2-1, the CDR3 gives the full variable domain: GAGVSQSPRYKVAKRGQDVALRCDPISGHVSLFWYQQALGQGPEFLTYFQNEAQLDKSGLPSDRFFAERPEGSVSTLKIQRTQQEDSAVYLCASSLGFSSSYNEQFFGPGTRLTVL.

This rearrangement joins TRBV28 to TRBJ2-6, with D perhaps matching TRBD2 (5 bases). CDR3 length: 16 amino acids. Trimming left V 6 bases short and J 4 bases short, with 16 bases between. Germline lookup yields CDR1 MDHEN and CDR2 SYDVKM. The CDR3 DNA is TGTGCCAGCAGCTCCAGCAGCGGATCCGGGGCCAACGTCCTGACTTTC. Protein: CASSSSSGSGANVLTF.

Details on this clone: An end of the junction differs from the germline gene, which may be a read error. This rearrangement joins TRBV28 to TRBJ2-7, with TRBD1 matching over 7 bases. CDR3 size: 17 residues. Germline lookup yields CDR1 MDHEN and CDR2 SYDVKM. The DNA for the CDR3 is TGTGCCACCAGTACGGGACAGCCTACTCCAACTGCCTACGAGCAGTACTTC. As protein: CATSTGQPTPTAYEQYF.

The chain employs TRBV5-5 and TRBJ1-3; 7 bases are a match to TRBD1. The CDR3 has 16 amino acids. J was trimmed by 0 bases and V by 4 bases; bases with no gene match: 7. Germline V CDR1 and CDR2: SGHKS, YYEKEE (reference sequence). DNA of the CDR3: TGTGCCAGCAGCCCAAGACAGGGCAACTCTGGAAACACCATATATTTT. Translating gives CASSPRQGNSGNTIYF. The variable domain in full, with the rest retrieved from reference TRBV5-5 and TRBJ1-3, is DAGVTQSPTHLIKTRGQQVTLRCSPISGHKSVSWYQQVLGQGPQFIFQYYEKEERGRGNFPDRFSARQFPNYSSELNVNALLLGDSALYLCASSPRQGNSGNTIYFGEGSWLTVV.

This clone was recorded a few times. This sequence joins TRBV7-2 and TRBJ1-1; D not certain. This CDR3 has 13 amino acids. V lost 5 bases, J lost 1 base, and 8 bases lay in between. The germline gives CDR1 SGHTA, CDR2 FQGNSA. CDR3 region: CASSLSQNTEAFF. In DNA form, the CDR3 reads TGTGCCAGCAGCCTGAGTCAGAACACTGAAGCTTTCTTT.

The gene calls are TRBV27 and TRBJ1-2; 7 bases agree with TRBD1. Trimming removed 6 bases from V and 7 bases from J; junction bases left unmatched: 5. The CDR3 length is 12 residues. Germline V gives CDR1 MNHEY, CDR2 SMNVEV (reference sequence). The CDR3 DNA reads TGTGCCAGCAGAACCCCAGGGGGTGGCTACACCTTC. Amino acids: CASRTPGGGYTF.

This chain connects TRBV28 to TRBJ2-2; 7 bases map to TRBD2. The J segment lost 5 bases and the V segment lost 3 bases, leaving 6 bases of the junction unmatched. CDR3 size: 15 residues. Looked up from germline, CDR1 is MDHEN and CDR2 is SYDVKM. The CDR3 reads CASSLAGARTGELFF. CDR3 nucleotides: TGTGCCAGCAGTTTGGCGGGAGCGCGAACCGGGGAGCTGTTTTTT.